Listed below are T cell receptor beta chains from one sample, sequenced in a study of CD8 T cells in Susac syndrome. TCRdb called the immunoSEQ multiplex PCR reads again in MiXCR, with one record for every CDR3 protein. The table records around 270,000 distinct CDR3 sequences, about 88% of them present only once. Input material: CD8+ T cells from PBMCs. These receptors came from a human donor with multiple sclerosis. Both conserved end residues are part of each CDR3. The D gene is left open where the match is weak. The size of a clone is reported for some rows only, either as once, few or many, or as a class for expanded clones.

J: TRBJ2-2
D: NA
V: TRBV30
size: NA
DNA: TGTGCCTGGCAATACGGGACGACGAACACCGGGGAGCTGTTTTTT
CDR3: CAWQYGTTNTGELFF

J: TRBJ2-5
D: TRBD2
V: TRBV4-2
size: few
DNA: TGTGCCAGCAGCCAAGGACTAGCGGGAGAAGAGACCCAGTACTTC
CDR3: CASSQGLAGEETQYF

J: TRBJ1-1
D: NA
V: TRBV19
size: NA
DNA: TGTGCCAGCCGGGGCCTACCATCCCTTGGAAGCACTGAAGCTTTCTTT
CDR3: CASRGLPSLGSTEAFF

J: TRBJ2-2
D: TRBD1
V: TRBV3-1
size: NA
DNA: TGTGCCAGCAGCAAAGGACAGGGAAACACCGGGGAGCTGTTTTTT
CDR3: CASSKGQGNTGELFF

J: TRBJ1-1
D: TRBD1
V: TRBV30
size: NA
DNA: TGTGCCTGGGGGAGCAGGGGGATAACTGAAGCTTTCTTT
CDR3: CAWGSRGITEAFF

J: TRBJ2-7
D: TRBD2
V: TRBV4-2
size: NA
DNA: TGTGCCAGCAGCCAAGAATTCGGGGGGGTTGCCTTTCCTGGCGAGCAGTACTTC
CDR3: CASSQEFGGVAFPGEQYF

J: TRBJ2-3
D: NA
V: TRBV29-1
size: NA
DNA: TGCAGCGTTGATAACAGGAGCACAGATACGCAGTATTTT
CDR3: CSVDNRSTDTQYF

J: TRBJ2-1
D: NA
V: TRBV11-2
size: NA
DNA: TGTGCCAGCATCAGGGGTAATGAGCAGTTCTTC
CDR3: CASIRGNEQFF

J: TRBJ1-1
D: NA
V: TRBV11-3
size: few
DNA: TGTGCCACACCCGACATAATGGTCACTGAAGCTTTCTTT
CDR3: CATPDIMVTEAFF

J: TRBJ2-2
D: TRBD1
V: TRBV28
size: NA
DNA: TGTGCCAGCAGTTGGACAGGGGTTACCGGGGAGCTGTTTTTT
CDR3: CASSWTGVTGELFF

J: TRBJ2-7
D: TRBD2
V: TRBV27
size: NA
DNA: TGTGCCAGCAGCCGGACTAGCGGAAGGGCGTACTTC
CDR3: CASSRTSGRAYF

J: TRBJ1-2
D: TRBD1
V: TRBV27
size: NA
DNA: TGTGCCACCAGGACAGGACCTTCCTATGGCTACACCTTC
CDR3: CATRTGPSYGYTF

J: TRBJ2-1
D: NA
V: TRBV19
size: NA
DNA: TGTGCCAGTAGTACCGGCCTAGGATTGAATGAGCAGTTCTTC
CDR3: CASSTGLGLNEQFF

J: TRBJ2-5
D: TRBD1
V: TRBV20-1
size: NA
DNA: TGCAGTGCTAGCACTGGACAGGGGATACAAGAGACCCAGTACTTC
CDR3: CSASTGQGIQETQYF

J: TRBJ2-1
D: NA
V: TRBV28
size: few
DNA: TGTGCCAGCAGTTTTTTACACAATGAGCAGTTCTTC
CDR3: CASSFLHNEQFF

J: TRBJ2-1
D: NA
V: TRBV24-1
size: NA
DNA: TGTGCCACCAGCGAGGGAATTCACAATGAGCAGTTCTTC
CDR3: CATSEGIHNEQFF

J: TRBJ2-1
D: TRBD2
V: TRBV6-2/TRBV6-3
size: few
DNA: TGTGCCAGCAGCCAGCTGGCGGGAGACAATGAGCAGTTCTTC
CDR3: CASSQLAGDNEQFF

J: TRBJ2-7
D: TRBD2
V: TRBV4-1
size: NA
DNA: TGCGCCAGCAGCCAGGTTACTAGCGGGGAAAGCTACGAGCAGTACTTC
CDR3: CASSQVTSGESYEQYF

J: TRBJ2-3
D: TRBD2
V: TRBV6-5
size: NA
DNA: TGTGCCAGCAGGATCGCGGGAGAGGCAGATACGCAGTATTTT
CDR3: CASRIAGEADTQYF

J: TRBJ2-4
D: TRBD2
V: TRBV5-1
size: NA
DNA: TGCGCCAGCAGCTCGGGGACTAGCGGGAGGGCCGTTGGAGATGGGAACATTCAGTACTTC
CDR3: CASSSGTSGRAVGDGNIQYF

J: TRBJ2-7
D: NA
V: TRBV7-9
size: NA
DNA: TGTGCCAGCAGCTCTGGGGACATTAACTACGAGCAGTACTTC
CDR3: CASSSGDINYEQYF

J: TRBJ1-1
D: NA
V: TRBV7-9
size: NA
DNA: TGTGCCAGCAGCTTAGAGCGGATCTTCACTGAAGCTTTCTTT
CDR3: CASSLERIFTEAFF

J: TRBJ2-3
D: NA
V: TRBV9
size: NA
DNA: TGTGCCAGCAGCGCCGGGACCAGCACAGATACGCAGTATTTT
CDR3: CASSAGTSTDTQYF

J: TRBJ2-7
D: TRBD2
V: TRBV13
size: NA
DNA: TGTGCCAGCAGCCTCTTCGGACTAGCGGGAGGGTACGAGCAGTACTTC
CDR3: CASSLFGLAGGYEQYF

J: TRBJ2-1
D: NA
V: TRBV4-1
size: few
DNA: TGCGCCAGCAGCCAAGATTACAACAATGAGCAGTTCTTC
CDR3: CASSQDYNNEQFF

J: TRBJ1-1
D: NA
V: TRBV16
size: NA
DNA: TGTGCCAGCAGCCAATTTGGCCAGTTGAACACTGAAGCTTTCTTT
CDR3: CASSQFGQLNTEAFF

J: TRBJ2-2
D: TRBD2
V: TRBV5-1
size: NA
DNA: TGCGCCAGCAGCCCTGGACTAGCGGGAGACACCGGGGAGCTGTTTTTT
CDR3: CASSPGLAGDTGELFF

J: TRBJ2-7
D: TRBD1
V: TRBV10-3
size: NA
DNA: TGTGCCATCGGTCTGGACAGGGGGTCCTACGAGCAGTACTTC
CDR3: CAIGLDRGSYEQYF

J: TRBJ1-1
D: TRBD1
V: TRBV24-1
size: NA
DNA: TGTGCCACCAGTGCCCTTGCGGGGACAGGGGACCAACACACTGAAGCTTTCTTT
CDR3: CATSALAGTGDQHTEAFF

J: TRBJ2-3
D: NA
V: TRBV5-1
size: once
DNA: TGCGCCAGCAGCTTGGTGTATCTAGGCACAGATACGCAGTATTTT
CDR3: CASSLVYLGTDTQYF

J: TRBJ2-2
D: NA
V: TRBV5-4
size: NA
DNA: TGTGCCAGCAGCCCCGAGCCGGGAAACACCGGGGAGCTGTTTTTT
CDR3: CASSPEPGNTGELFF

J: TRBJ2-7
D: TRBD1
V: TRBV28
size: NA
DNA: TGTGCCAGCAGCTCCAGCTCCGGGACAGCATACGAGCAGTACTTC
CDR3: CASSSSSGTAYEQYF

J: TRBJ2-1
D: NA
V: TRBV7-3
size: NA
DNA: TGTGCCAGCAGCCCCGAGTCCCCCAATGAGCAGTTCTTC
CDR3: CASSPESPNEQFF

J: TRBJ2-7
D: NA
V: TRBV20-1
size: NA
DNA: TGCAGTGCTAGAGCCTTACAGGGTTCCGAGCAGTACTTC
CDR3: CSARALQGSEQYF

J: TRBJ2-1
D: TRBD2
V: TRBV6-2/TRBV6-3
size: NA
DNA: TGTGCCAGCAGTCCGCTAGCGGAACAATACAATGAGCAGTTCTTC
CDR3: CASSPLAEQYNEQFF

J: TRBJ2-7
D: NA
V: TRBV27
size: NA
DNA: TGTGCCAGCTGGGGGGTCCAGGCCAACGAGCAGTACTTC
CDR3: CASWGVQANEQYF

J: TRBJ2-1
D: TRBD1
V: TRBV19
size: NA
DNA: TGTGCCAGTAGTATAGATCGGGGACAGATGTACAATGAGCAGTTCTTC
CDR3: CASSIDRGQMYNEQFF

J: TRBJ1-1
D: TRBD1
V: TRBV5-1
size: NA
DNA: TGCGCCAGCAGCTTGGGGGACAGAGCGGACGCTGAAGCTTTCTTT
CDR3: CASSLGDRADAEAFF

J: TRBJ2-5
D: TRBD1
V: TRBV29-1
size: NA
DNA: TGCAGCGTAATCCCGGGACAGGGTTTGGAGACCCAGTACTTC
CDR3: CSVIPGQGLETQYF

J: TRBJ2-7
D: NA
V: TRBV7-9
size: few
DNA: TGTGCCAGCAGCTTATTGGCTTACGAGCAGTACTTC
CDR3: CASSLLAYEQYF

J: TRBJ2-1
D: NA
V: TRBV7-9
size: NA
DNA: TGTGCCAGCAGCTTAGCCGGATTCGGACGCTCCCCGGTAAATGAGCAGTTCTTC
CDR3: CASSLAGFGRSPVNEQFF

J: TRBJ2-7
D: TRBD2
V: TRBV30
size: NA
DNA: TGTGCCTGGAGTGTAGGTACTAGCGGACCCTACGAGCAGTACTTC
CDR3: CAWSVGTSGPYEQYF

J: TRBJ1-2
D: NA
V: TRBV6-1
size: NA
DNA: TGTGCCAGCAGTGAAGAGGGGACGTCGGGCGGCTACACCTTC
CDR3: CASSEEGTSGGYTF

J: TRBJ2-1
D: TRBD2
V: TRBV12-3/TRBV12-4
size: NA
DNA: TGTGCCAGCAGTTTGGGAGCGGGAGTTCTGGATGAGCAGTTCTTC
CDR3: CASSLGAGVLDEQFF

J: TRBJ2-4
D: NA
V: TRBV27
size: NA
DNA: TGTGCCAGCAGTTTACGGAGGGTTAGCATTCAGTACTTC
CDR3: CASSLRRVSIQYF

J: TRBJ2-7
D: NA
V: TRBV15
size: once
DNA: TGTGCCACCAGGGGGAGGTCGTCCTACGAGCAGTACTTC
CDR3: CATRGRSSYEQYF

J: TRBJ1-2
D: TRBD1
V: TRBV12-5
size: once
DNA: TGTGCTAGTGGCTTCGGCCGCGGGACAGGGGACGGCTACACCTTC
CDR3: CASGFGRGTGDGYTF

J: TRBJ2-1
D: TRBD2
V: TRBV4-1
size: NA
DNA: TGCGCCAGCAGCCAAGGGGGGGGACTAGGTGGCAATGAGCAGTTCTTC
CDR3: CASSQGGGLGGNEQFF

J: TRBJ1-2
D: NA
V: TRBV24-1
size: NA
DNA: TGTGCCACCAGTGATTCCGGGGGGCAAGGCTACACCTTC
CDR3: CATSDSGGQGYTF

J: TRBJ2-3
D: TRBD2
V: TRBV6-1
size: NA
DNA: TGTGCCAGCAGTGAAGTTCCGGGAGGTCCAGCAGATACGCAGTATTTT
CDR3: CASSEVPGGPADTQYF

J: TRBJ2-1
D: NA
V: TRBV5-1
size: NA
DNA: TGCGCCAGCAGGTACTCCTACAATGAGCAGTTCTTC
CDR3: CASRYSYNEQFF

J: TRBJ2-7
D: NA
V: TRBV10-3
size: NA
DNA: TGTGCCATCAGTGAGTCGCCATTCGAGCAGTACTTC
CDR3: CAISESPFEQYF

J: TRBJ2-5
D: TRBD1
V: TRBV7-9
size: NA
DNA: TGTGCCAGCAGCCCCCAGACAGGGAAACAAGAGACCCAGTACTTC
CDR3: CASSPQTGKQETQYF

J: TRBJ2-6
D: NA
V: TRBV11-3
size: NA
DNA: TGTGCCAGCGCGCACACAGGGTCTGGTGGGGCCAACGTCCTGACTTTC
CDR3: CASAHTGSGGANVLTF

J: TRBJ1-3
D: NA
V: TRBV7-9
size: once
DNA: TGTGCCAGCAGCTCCACCCGACTTGGACCAGACACCATATATTTT
CDR3: CASSSTRLGPDTIYF

J: TRBJ2-7
D: TRBD1
V: TRBV7-2
size: NA
DNA: TGTGCCAGCTCCCCAACCCTACCCTGGACAGGGGGGCCCTCCGAGCAGTACTTC
CDR3: CASSPTLPWTGGPSEQYF

J: TRBJ2-7
D: TRBD1
V: TRBV13
size: many
DNA: TGTGCCAGCAGCTCCGGGACAGGGGCCTACGAGCAGTACTTC
CDR3: CASSSGTGAYEQYF

J: TRBJ2-7
D: NA
V: TRBV4-2
size: NA
DNA: TGTGCCAGCAGCCAAGAGAGCACCAGATACGAGCAGTACTTC
CDR3: CASSQESTRYEQYF

J: TRBJ1-1
D: NA
V: TRBV10-3
size: NA
DNA: TGTGCCATCAGTGACAGATTACCCTACGGGCCTTACACTGAAGCTTTCTTT
CDR3: CAISDRLPYGPYTEAFF

J: TRBJ1-6
D: NA
V: TRBV30
size: NA
DNA: TGTGCCTGGAGCGGAGACCCGTCGGGAGGTTATAATTCACCCCTCCACTTT
CDR3: CAWSGDPSGGYNSPLHF